These 30 T cell receptor beta chains came from one sample sequenced in a study of PD-1 blockade in classical Hodgkin lymphoma. Sample time point: cycle 4 day 1 (C4D1), after more than five weeks of nivolumab. Every patient had relapsed following autologous stem cell transplantation, and cohorts differed in brentuximab vedotin exposure. The data were produced by immunoSEQ multiplex PCR, yet TCRdb's version contains in-frame clones alone and is incomplete. The sample lists 20,000 to 30,000 clones; under 75% were seen once. The sample consisted of peripheral blood mononuclear cells (PBMCs), taken before the fourth cycle of nivolumab. The receptors shown here come from a human donor with classical Hodgkin lymphoma.

The V call is TRBV6-5, the J call TRBJ1-1, with TRBD1 as a possible D gene (5 bases). Germline assignment: CDR1 MNHEY and CDR2 SVGAGI. The ends were cut back, 11 bases at V and 3 bases at J, with 13 bases in the middle. The CDR3 is made up of 12 amino acids. CDR3 protein: CASRDGHTEAFF. DNA of the CDR3: TGTGCCTCGAGGGACGGCCACACTGAAGCTTTCTTT.

The V call is TRBV19, the J call TRBJ1-2; weak D call: TRBD1 (6 bases). V shed 4 bases and J shed 4 bases, with 16 bases lying between them. The CDR3 sequence is 15 residues long. Germline V gene data show CDR1 as LNHDA and CDR2 as SQIVND (reference sequence). The chain's CDR3 is CASSTTHRVSYGYTF. CDR3 bases: TGTGCCAGTAGTACCACTCACAGGGTTTCCTATGGCTACACCTTC. Combining the CDR3 with reference TRBV19 and TRBJ1-2 gives the whole variable domain DGGITQSPKYLFRKEGQNVTLSCEQNLNHDAMYWYRQDPGQGLRLIYYSQIVNDFQKGDIAEGYSVSREKKESFPLTVTSAQKNPTAFYLCASSTTHRVSYGYTFGSGTRLTVV.

This rearrangement joins TRBV6-6 to TRBJ2-2, with 7 bases lining up with TRBD2. Germline CDR1 reads MNHNY; CDR2 reads SVGAGI (reference sequence). V dropped 6 bases and J dropped 3; count of bases not matched to a gene: 7. The CDR3 consists of 15 residues. CDR3 sequence (DNA): TGTGCCAGCAGGACCTGGGGGAGGGACACCGGGGAGCTGTTTTTT. Amino acid sequence: CASRTWGRDTGELFF.

The count of this clone is one. The chain recombines TRBV7-9 with TRBJ1-1; D is unresolved. The CDR3 consists of 15 residues. The V and J ends lost 6 bases and 6 bases respectively, with 20 bases between them. From germline, CDR1 is SEHNR and CDR2 FQNEAQ (reference sequence). DNA of the CDR3: TGTGCCAGCAGACCTAAGCGGGGATTTGGGGCTGAAGCTTTCTTT. Protein: CASRPKRGFGAEAFF.

This clone was detected only once. CDR3 nucleotide sequence: TGTGCCAGCAGCCGAAAGGACCGGAACACTGAAGCTTTCTTT. This sequence encodes CASSRKDRNTEAFF. The gene calls are TRBV4-2 and TRBJ1-1; D is uncertain. The CDR3 is 14 amino acids. With 4 bases removed from V and 1 base from J, the gap between germline ends came to 10 bases. The germline V gene encodes CDR1 LGHNA and CDR2 YNFKEQ.

The genes are TRBV28 and TRBJ1-4, with D possibly being TRBD1 (5 bases). The CDR3 has 15 amino acids. The V end lost 6 bases, the J end lost 7 bases, and 18 bases lay between the germline ends. Germline-derived CDR1 and CDR2 are MDHEN and SYDVKM. CDR3 DNA sequence: TGTGCCAGCAGCGAGCAGCCCTCAGGGAGTGAAAAACTGTTTTTT. The encoded protein is CASSEQPSGSEKLFF.

This sequence joins TRBV7-9 and TRBJ1-5; no definite D call. Germline V gene lookup returns CDR1 SEHNR and CDR2 FQNEAQ (reference sequence). The germline V and J ends were trimmed by 1 base and 0 bases, with 7 bases remaining between them. This CDR3 is 15 amino acids long. CDR3 in DNA: TGTGCCAGCAGCTTAGGCAGATATAGCAATCAGCCCCAGCATTTT. Its protein product is CASSLGRYSNQPQHF. The whole variable domain, filled in from reference TRBV7-9 and TRBJ1-5, reads DTGVSQNPRHKITKRGQNVTFRCDPISEHNRLYWYRQTLGQGPEFLTYFQNEAQLEKSRLLSDRFSAERPKGSFSTLEIQRTEQGDSAMYLCASSLGRYSNQPQHFGDGTRLSIL.

The chain combines TRBV25-1 with TRBJ2-5; no firm D call. The CDR3 totals 13 residues. The V gene's germline CDR1 is MGHDK and CDR2 SYGVNS. V lost 6 bases and J lost 7, with 15 bases in between. The DNA of the CDR3 is TGTGCCAGCAGGGACCTTGAATCCGGGACCCAGTACTTC. Amino acid sequence: CASRDLESGTQYF.

V is TRBV11-2 and J is TRBJ1-6; 11 nucleotides align to TRBD1. V trimming: 7 bases; J trimming: 5 bases; junction bases outside the gene matches: 7. Germline loops: CDR1 SGHAT, CDR2 FQNNGV. The CDR3 has 16 residues. The CDR3, as DNA: TGTGCCAGCACCCCTGGACAGGGGGCAAATAATTCACCCCTCCACTTT. Protein sequence: CASTPGQGANNSPLHF.

This rearrangement joins TRBV7-2 to TRBJ1-1, with 9 bases lining up with TRBD1. The germline V gene encodes CDR1 SGHTA and CDR2 FQGNSA. CDR3 length: 14 residues. Unmatched junction bases numbered 4, after V lost 5 bases and J lost 3 bases. The CDR3 loop reads CASSLTGGHTEAFF. As DNA, the CDR3 is TGTGCCAGCAGCCTGACAGGGGGGCACACTGAAGCTTTCTTT. The full variable domain, with the rest looked up from reference TRBV7-2 and TRBJ1-1, is GAGVSQSPSNKVTEKGKDVELRCDPISGHTALYWYRQSLGQGLEFLIYFQGNSAPDKSGLPSDRFSAERTGGSVSTLTIQRTQQEDSAVYLCASSLTGGHTEAFFGQGTRLTVV.

This chain uses TRBV4-3 with TRBJ2-3, with TRBD2 matching over 12 bases. This CDR3 has 18 residues. V gave up 1 base and J gave up 0 bases; unmatched junction bases: 5. Germline loops: CDR1 LGHNA, CDR2 YSLEER. Here the CDR3 reads CASSQGTSGVLSTDTQYF. The CDR3 coding sequence is TGCGCCAGCAGCCAAGGGACTAGCGGGGTCCTTAGCACAGATACGCAGTATTTT.

V is TRBV6-4 and J is TRBJ2-3; TRBD2 matches 11 bases. The germline gives CDR1 MRHNA, CDR2 SNTAGT. The V and J ends lost 6 bases and 1 base, in that order; junction bases with no gene match: 6. This CDR3 comprises 16 residues. This CDR3 is CASRTRLAGRTDTQYF. The DNA of the CDR3 is TGTGCCAGCAGGACCAGACTAGCGGGGCGCACAGATACGCAGTATTTT.

The V gene is TRBV5-1, the J gene TRBJ2-5; no reliable D call. Trimming left V 2 bases short and J 3 bases short, with 14 bases between. Germline V gives CDR1 SGHRS, CDR2 YFSETQ. The length of the CDR3 is 15 residues. Written as DNA, the CDR3 is TGCGCCAGCAGCTTAGTGGGAAGAAAAGAAGAGACCCAGTACTTC. This codes for CASSLVGRKEETQYF.

The chain carries TRBV30 and TRBJ1-6; possibly TRBD1 for D (6 bases). The germline V gene encodes CDR1 GTSNPN and CDR2 SVGIG (reference sequence). This CDR3 comprises 14 residues. Trimming took off 1 base at V and 7 bases at J, with 11 bases between the two ends. The CDR3 sequence: CAWSAGQRNSPLHF. CDR3 coding DNA: TGTGCCTGGAGTGCGGGACAAAGGAATTCACCCCTCCACTTT. Using reference TRBV30 and TRBJ1-6 for the parts outside the CDR3, the full variable domain is SQTIHQWPATLVQPVGSPLSLECTVEGTSNPNLYWYRQAAGRGLQLLFYSVGIGQISSEVPQNLSASRPQDRQFILSSKKLLLSDSGFYLCAWSAGQRNSPLHFGNGTRLTVT.

The V and J genes are TRBV27 and TRBJ1-4; a possible D gene is TRBD1 (5 bases). Trimming cost V 3 bases and J 7 bases, with 12 bases left between them. Germline CDR1 MNHEY, CDR2 SMNVEV (reference sequence). The CDR3 contains 14 residues. The CDR3 DNA sequence: TGTGCCAGCAGTTTTGGGGGGTTCGGTGAAAAACTGTTTTTT. Its protein product is CASSFGGFGEKLFF. Filled out from reference TRBV27 and TRBJ1-4, the complete variable domain reads EAQVTQNPRYLITVTGKKLTVTCSQNMNHEYMSWYRQDPGLGLRQIYYSMNVEVTDKGDVPEGYKVSRKEKRNFPLILESPSPNQTSLYFCASSFGGFGEKLFFGSGTQLSVL.

The chain combines TRBV7-8 with TRBJ2-3; maybe TRBD1 (5 bases). In germline, CDR1 is SGHVS, CDR2 FQNEAQ. This CDR3 contains 21 residues. V dropped 2 bases and J dropped 0 bases, with 27 bases sitting between them. CDR3 nucleotide sequence: TGTGCCAGCAGCTTACAAACGCCCCCCAGCTACAGGCGACCTAGCACAGATACGCAGTATTTT. Translation: CASSLQTPPSYRRPSTDTQYF.

V gene TRBV6-6 combines with J gene TRBJ1-4, with D unclear. Deletions cut 2 bases from V and 7 bases from J, with 5 bases between. CDR1 and CDR2 (germline): MNHNY, SVGAGI (reference sequence). The length of the CDR3 is 12 residues. The CDR3 region is CASSYASEKLFF. The DNA of the CDR3 is TGTGCCAGCAGTTACGCAAGTGAAAAACTGTTTTTT.

The V and J genes are TRBV4-1 and TRBJ2-1, with 9 nucleotides matching TRBD1. Per germline, CDR1 MGHRA and CDR2 YSYEKL. V trimming: 2 bases; J trimming: 2 bases; junction bases outside the gene matches: 4. The CDR3 sequence is 16 residues long. The CDR3 loop is CASSQPGTGPYNEQFF. The CDR3 bases are TGCGCCAGCAGCCAACCCGGGACAGGGCCCTACAATGAGCAGTTCTTC.

V and J are TRBV4-1 and TRBJ2-7; TRBD2 matches at 8 bases. Germline V gives CDR1 MGHRA, CDR2 YSYEKL. Germline trimming cut 0 bases from V and 3 bases from J; bases unmatched to any gene: 7. The CDR3 runs 16 residues. In DNA form, the CDR3 reads TGCGCCAGCAGCCAAGACCATCGGGGGGGCCTCTACGAGCAGTACGTC. Residues: CASSQDHRGGLYEQYV.

The chain recombines TRBV18 with TRBJ2-5; no definite D call. The CDR3 covers 11 residues. Germline V gene sequence: CDR1 KGHSH, CDR2 LQKENI. V was clipped by 3 bases and J by 4 bases, with 3 bases between them. The CDR3 DNA sequence: TGTGCCAGCTCACCCTCAGAGACCCAGTACTTC. Amino acids: CASSPSETQYF.

The CDR3 DNA reads as TGTGCCAGCGACCAAAGCGGGGTTTACGAGCAGTACTTC. This sequence encodes CASDQSGVYEQYF. V gene TRBV2 combines with J gene TRBJ2-7; TRBD2 matches 7 bases. The germline V gene has CDR1 SNHLY and CDR2 FYNNEI. The length of the CDR3 is 13 residues. With 8 bases clipped from V and 4 bases from J, the junction kept 8 bases outside the gene matches.

This clone was found a few times. V is TRBV21-1 and J is TRBJ1-5. TRBV21-1 is a pseudogene segment. CDR3 size: 10 residues. The CDR3 bases are TGTGCCAGCGGACATCAGCCCCAGCATTTT. Its protein product is CASGHQPQHF.

The chain employs TRBV4-1 and TRBJ1-5; D is perhaps TRBD1 (5 bases). Germline V gene lookup returns CDR1 MGHRA and CDR2 YSYEKL. V was cut by 0 bases and J by 7 bases, with 13 bases left in between. The CDR3 sequence is 15 residues long. This CDR3 reads CASSQDQSEGQPQHF. For the CDR3, the DNA is TGCGCCAGCAGCCAAGATCAGAGTGAGGGGCAGCCCCAGCATTTT.

V and J are TRBV6-6 and TRBJ1-5, with no clear D. The CDR3 is 15 residues long. Looked up from germline, CDR1 is MNHNY and CDR2 is SVGAGI (reference sequence). V gave up 0 bases and J gave up 6 bases, with 12 bases separating them. The CDR3, as DNA: TGTGCCAGCAGTTACTCGCTTCAGGAGGGTCAGCCCCAGCATTTT. Protein sequence: CASSYSLQEGQPQHF.

This chain links TRBV6-5 with TRBJ2-5, with a tentative D call TRBD2 (5 bases). V lost 11 bases to trimming and J lost 4 bases, with 17 bases between them. The CDR3 spans 13 residues. In germline, CDR1 is MNHEY, CDR2 SVGAGI. The DNA of the CDR3 is TGTGCCGTGACTAAGGGTTCGGGAGAGACCCAGTACTTC. Translating gives CAVTKGSGETQYF.

This clone turned up a few times. The J gene is TRBJ2-5, the V gene TRBV29-1; TRBD1 aligns across 8 bases. Germline values: CDR1 SQVTM, CDR2 ANQGSEA. V gave up 7 bases and J gave up 5 bases; unmatched junction bases: 6. CDR3 size: 12 residues. The DNA for the CDR3 is TGCAGCGCCACAGGGGGGAAGGAGACCCAGTACTTC. It codes for CSATGGKETQYF.

The chain carries TRBV4-3 and TRBJ2-3; 11 positions agree with TRBD2. This CDR3 contains 16 residues. V was pared by 4 bases and J by 1 base, with 4 bases of the junction left unmatched. Germline V gene data show CDR1 as LGHNA and CDR2 as YSLEER. CDR3 nucleotide sequence: TGCGCCAGCAGCCGACTAGCGGGGTTTGGCACAGATACGCAGTATTTT. Protein: CASSRLAGFGTDTQYF.

This clone was recorded a few times. The chain carries TRBV6-5 and TRBJ1-1; maybe TRBD1 (6 bases). The CDR3 is made up of 13 amino acids. Looked up from germline, CDR1 is MNHEY and CDR2 is SVGAGI. Trimming cost V 11 bases and J 3 bases, with 16 bases left between them. The CDR3, as DNA: TGTGCCTCAAACAGGGACGGGGACACTGAAGCTTTCTTT. It is translated as CASNRDGDTEAFF.

J is TRBJ1-1 and V is TRBV27; D unresolved. This CDR3 is 14 amino acids long. V lost 5 bases, J lost 1 base, and 11 bases lay in between. The germline V gene encodes CDR1 MNHEY and CDR2 SMNVEV (reference sequence). The CDR3 bases are TGTGCCAGCAGTCAGCGCTCAGGGAACACTGAAGCTTTCTTT. It specifies CASSQRSGNTEAFF.

The V gene is TRBV11-1, the J gene TRBJ2-3; unclear D gene. The length of the CDR3 is 15 residues. Trimming removed 5 bases at V and 3 bases at J, with 15 bases between. Germline V CDR1 and CDR2: SGHAT, FQDESV (reference sequence). As DNA, the CDR3 is TGTGCCAGCAGCATACGGGCCGAGGTAACAGATACGCAGTATTTT. Translated, it gives CASSIRAEVTDTQYF.